This TCR beta chain was sequenced in a study of CXCR3-negative and CXCR3-positive naive CD8 T cells. As for the study in general: The study obtained 140 million or so TRB reads, about 1.5 +/- 0.3 million per library.

In preparing the TRB cDNA libraries, 5' RACE with UMI labels was used. Using the 5' RACE reads, TCRdb records one entry per CDR3 protein without DNA. This table lists about 130,000 distinct CDR3 sequences. Germline V gene lookup returns CDR1 SGHRS and CDR2 YFSETQ. CDR3 size: 19 residues. Study observations and caveats: Naive cells positive for CXCR3 carried more hydrophobic TRB CDR3s than CXCR3-negative ones. Relative to memory CD8+ cells, whose diversity was much lower, both naive subsets had comparably high diversity.

Note on this clonotype: Its antigen is undetermined.

The sequence was obtained from a human donor in good health. Some clones in this sample may be carry-over from other donors' samples. Sequenced sample: naive CXCR3+ CD8+ T cells from blood. This sample's subset: CD45RO-CCR7+CD27+CD95- naive CD8+ T cells expressing CXCR3 (TNR3+). This sequence joins TRBV5-1 and TRBJ2-1; TCRdb's D gene call, TRBD1, goes unchecked for lack of DNA. CDR3 sequence reads: CASSPVGTGHTSSYNEQFF.